In this sample, the clone carrying this T cell receptor beta chain turned up once. These data come from a study of blood T cell repertoires in COVID-19. Only in-frame clones appear in the TCRdb table, and some are missing; sequencing was by immunoSEQ multiplex PCR. The data hold some 170,000 clones, with 75% to 80% observed a single time. The V end was cut by 3 bases, the J end by 8 bases, with 10 bases between. The CDR3 runs to 11 residues. Germline V CDR1 and CDR2: DFQATT, SNEGSKA (reference sequence). This receptor was taken from a woman in her 70s with acute or convalescent COVID-19. The V gene is TRBV20-1, the J gene TRBJ1-1; a weak D match, TRBD1 (5 bases). Specimen: peripheral blood. CDR3 amino acids: CSARTAREAFF. The CDR3 nucleotides are TGCAGTGCTAGGACAGCCCGAGAAGCTTTCTTT.